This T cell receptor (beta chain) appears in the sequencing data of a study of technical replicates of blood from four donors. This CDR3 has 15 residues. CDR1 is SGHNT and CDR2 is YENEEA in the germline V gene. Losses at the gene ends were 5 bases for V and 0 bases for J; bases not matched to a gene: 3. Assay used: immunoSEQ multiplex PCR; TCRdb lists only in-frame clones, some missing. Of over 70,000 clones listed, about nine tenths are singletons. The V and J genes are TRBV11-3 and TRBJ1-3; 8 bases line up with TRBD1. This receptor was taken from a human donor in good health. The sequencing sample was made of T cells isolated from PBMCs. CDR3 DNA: TGTGCCAGCAGCCCAGGGGGCCCCTCTGGAAACACCATATATTTT. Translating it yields CASSPGGPSGNTIYF.